This T cell receptor beta chain was captured in a study of cytomegalovirus exposure and HLA in healthy donors. For the study at large: For the approximately 360 genotyped donors, 81% fell within the Caucasian-associated ancestry cluster.

This PCR relied on a set of 60 Vbeta primers and 13 Jbeta primers. Sequencing used immunoSEQ multiplex PCR; TCRdb keeps in-frame clones, though not all of them. The sample consists of approximately 54,000 clones, under 90% of them appearing once. On this clone: Its matching antigen is unknown.

Trimming stripped 2 bases from V and 8 bases from J, with 16 bases between. The CDR3 consists of 15 residues. Germline V gives CDR1 MGHRA, CDR2 YSYEKL. Study-wide results and caveats: Analysis was carried out at a later point, and it linked a missense DCLRE1C variant to TCR beta V- and J-gene trimming. In a later analysis, at a false discovery rate of 0.05, approximately 16,000 TCR beta sequences were associated with HLA alleles. Most subjects had HLA-A and HLA-B alleles reportedly predicted accurately by TCR beta sequences.

This chain uses TRBV4-1 with TRBJ1-5; D gene unclear. The specimen was PBMCs. The TCR comes from a young woman in good health and CMV-seronegative. CDR3 sequence reads: CASSQMRDTGEPQHF. In DNA form, the CDR3 reads TGCGCCAGCAGCCAAATGAGGGATACGGGCGAGCCCCAGCATTTT.